The following is a TCR beta chain sequence with its context. Its antigen is unidentified. The data belong to a study of T cells expressing NK-cell markers. Study-wide context: Each TCR beta repertoire originated in sorted T cells that were CD3+CD56+NKG2C+, CD3+CD56+NKG2C- or CD3+CD56-NKG2C+. There were seven HCMV-seropositive donors and one seronegative donor among the eight sequenced. Study observations and caveats: Clarity on HCMV specificity was lacking for the expanded NKG2C+ T cell clones.

The CDR3 spans 15 residues. The V gene's germline CDR1 is LNHDA and CDR2 SQIVND (reference sequence). A 5'RACE template switching approach incorporating UMIs was used to make TCR beta cDNA. TCRdb re-called the 5' RACE reads; every CDR3 protein appears as one record, without DNA. This table lists around 470,000 distinct CDR3 sequences. The chain employs TRBV19 and TRBJ1-4; TCRdb's D call of TRBD1 is untestable without DNA. Sequenced sample: blood T cells: a sorted CD56 or NKG2C T cell subset, CD4+ or CD8+ T cells, or bulk PBMC T cells (not recorded which). This sequence originates from a woman aged 50 to 60 in good health. Here the CDR3 reads CASSIDPRADEKLFF.